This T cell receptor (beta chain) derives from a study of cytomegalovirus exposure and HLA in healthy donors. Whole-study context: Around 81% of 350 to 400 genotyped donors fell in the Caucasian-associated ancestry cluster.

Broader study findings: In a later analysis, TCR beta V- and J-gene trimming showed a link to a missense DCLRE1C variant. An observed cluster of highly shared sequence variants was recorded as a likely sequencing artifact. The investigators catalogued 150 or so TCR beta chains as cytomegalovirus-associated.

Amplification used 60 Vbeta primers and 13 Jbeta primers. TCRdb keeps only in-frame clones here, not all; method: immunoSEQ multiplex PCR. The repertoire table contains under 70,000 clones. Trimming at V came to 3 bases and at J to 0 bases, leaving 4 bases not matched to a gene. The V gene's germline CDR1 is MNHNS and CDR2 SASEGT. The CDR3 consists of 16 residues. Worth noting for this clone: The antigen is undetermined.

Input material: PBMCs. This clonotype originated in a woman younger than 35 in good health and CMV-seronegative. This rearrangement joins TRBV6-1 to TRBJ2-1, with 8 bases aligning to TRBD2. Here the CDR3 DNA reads TGTGCCAGCAGTGATCAACTAGCGGACTCCTACAATGAGCAGTTCTTC. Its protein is CASSDQLADSYNEQFF.